This TCR beta chain originates from a study of blood T cells in healthy people across ages. Study as a whole: Every two T cells gave about one barcoded beta molecule via template switching. Regarding the study as a whole: More naive CD4+ cells and higher diversity were found in long-lived than in aged donors.

PCR was performed a second time for roughly 7 to 12 cycles using a sample-barcoded 5' primer and a J-beta primer mix. A tag from a template-switch adaptor with 12 random nucleotides marked each cDNA molecule. From the 5' RACE reads, TCRdb called clonotypes with MiXCR, one entry per CDR3 protein. The table lists 1 million to 1.2 million distinct CDR3 sequences, under 40% of them singletons. Around 9.4 milliliters was the volume of peripheral blood drawn from each donor. The CDR3 sequence is 11 residues long. V was trimmed by 3 bases and J by 8 bases, leaving 4 bases between them. From germline, CDR1 is SNHLY and CDR2 FYNNEI. Turning to this clonotype: Its antigen is still unknown.

Sequencing input: blood. This receptor was identified in a man between 18 and 29 years old in good health. The chain combines TRBV2 with TRBJ2-2; D not certain. CDR3 loop: CASSDPGELFF. The DNA of the CDR3 is TGTGCCAGCAGTGATCCGGGGGAGCTGTTTTTT. Together with reference TRBV2 and TRBJ2-2, the CDR3 gives the full variable domain: EPEVTQTPSHQVTQMGQEVILRCVPISNHLYFYWYRQILGQKVEFLVSFYNNEISEKSEIFDDQFSVERPDGSNFTLKIRSTKLEDSAMYFCASSDPGELFFGEGSRLTVL.